Presented here are 30 T cell receptor beta chains from one specimen sequenced in a study of cytomegalovirus exposure and HLA in healthy donors. Primers included in the PCR were 60 Vbeta and 13 Jbeta primers. Generated by immunoSEQ multiplex PCR, the TCRdb table keeps only in-frame clones and is missing some. The sample comprises 100,000 to 150,000 clones, approximately 77% of which are singletons, and more than 1.1% rests with the top ten. Sequencing was performed on PBMCs. Receptor source: a middle-aged woman in good health and CMV-seronegative.

This clone has a single count. The V call is TRBV4-3, the J call TRBJ2-7; D remains ambiguous. The CDR3 loop spans 13 amino acids. Deletions cut 0 bases from V and 2 bases from J, with 5 bases between. The germline gives CDR1 LGHNA, CDR2 YSLEER. The CDR3 bases are TGCGCCAGCAGCCAAGAGCGTGCCTACGAGCAGTACTTC. Its protein is CASSQERAYEQYF.

This clone has just one count. The chain uses TRBV7-2 and TRBJ2-7; 11 bases are shared with TRBD1. Germline V gene data show CDR1 as SGHTA and CDR2 as FQGNSA. V was pared by 5 bases and J by 5 bases, with 11 bases of the junction left unmatched. The CDR3 is 16 amino acids. CDR3 DNA sequence: TGTGCCAGCAGCCGAACCGGGACAGGGGGTTTCCACGAGCAGTACTTC. This codes for CASSRTGTGGFHEQYF.

This clone was found a few times. The V and J genes are TRBV6-5 and TRBJ1-2; 12 bases are shared with TRBD1. Per the germline V gene, CDR1 is MNHEY and CDR2 is SVGAGI. After removal of 0 bases from V and 8 bases from J, the junction contained 7 bases not matched to a gene. The CDR3 spans 16 residues. This CDR3 reads CASSYSSGQGAGGYTF. The CDR3 region has the DNA TGTGCCAGCAGTTACTCCTCGGGACAGGGGGCGGGGGGCTACACCTTC.

The chain links TRBV15 to TRBJ1-5; 8 nucleotides align to TRBD1. Looked up from germline, CDR1 is LNHNV and CDR2 is YYDKDF (reference sequence). Losses at the gene ends were 1 base for V and 7 bases for J; bases not matched to a gene: 6. CDR3 length equals 15 residues. CDR3 sequence reads: CATSRGSRGQQPQHF. CDR3 nucleotides: TGTGCCACCAGCAGAGGAAGCAGGGGGCAACAGCCCCAGCATTTT. The full variable domain, completed using reference TRBV15 and TRBJ1-5, is DAMVIQNPRYQVTQFGKPVTLSCSQTLNHNVMYWYQQKSSQAPKLLFHYYDKDFNNEADTPDNFQSRRPNTSFCFLDIRSPGLGDTAMYLCATSRGSRGQQPQHFGDGTRLSIL.

The rearrangement joins TRBV29-1 to TRBJ1-5; D may be TRBD1 (5 bases). Trimming pared 5 bases from V and 4 bases from J, leaving 12 bases between. CDR3 size: 13 residues. Germline assignment: CDR1 SQVTM and CDR2 ANQGSEA. CDR3 protein: CSVLPGRNQPQHF. The CDR3 nucleotides read TGCAGCGTTCTTCCAGGGAGGAATCAGCCCCAGCATTTT.

The chain recombines TRBV30 with TRBJ2-7, with 7 bases identical to TRBD1. The V gene end was trimmed by 3 bases and the J gene end by 1 base; junction bases not matched to a gene: 3. There are 13 residues in the CDR3. CDR1 is GTSNPN, CDR2 SVGIG, per germline (reference sequence). The CDR3 nucleotides read TGTGCCTGGAGCAGGGGGTTTTCCTACGAGCAGTACTTC. Encoded protein: CAWSRGFSYEQYF.

The chain is built from TRBV27 and TRBJ2-7; D is unresolved. The germline CDR1 and CDR2 sequences are MNHEY and SMNVEV (reference sequence). This CDR3 has 16 residues. Trimming stripped 2 bases from V and 4 bases from J, with 18 bases between. The CDR3, as DNA: TGTGCCAGCAGTTTAAGAGGCGACTTACGGTCGTACGAGCAGTACTTC. Its protein is CASSLRGDLRSYEQYF.

The rearrangement links TRBV19 to TRBJ2-7, with TRBD1 matching 11 bases. J gave up 4 bases and V 4 bases, and 6 bases lay outside the gene matches. The CDR3 sequence is 15 residues long. Germline values: CDR1 LNHDA, CDR2 SQIVND (reference sequence). The DNA of the CDR3 is TGTGCCAGTAGTAAAACCGGGACAGGGGGGTACGAGCAGTACTTC. This translates into CASSKTGTGGYEQYF.

Concerning this clone itself: The sample holds other DNA sequences that translate to the same CDR3. The chain couples TRBV14 to TRBJ1-1, with D unresolved. Trimming cost V 2 bases and J 4 bases, with 2 bases left between them. Germline V gives CDR1 SGHDN, CDR2 FVKESK. This CDR3 region has 11 residues. Here the CDR3 reads CASSQLTEAFF. DNA for the CDR3: TGTGCCAGCAGCCAACTCACTGAAGCTTTCTTT.

The chain couples TRBV29-1 to TRBJ2-7, with D maybe TRBD1 (5 bases). V was pared by 4 bases and J by 9 bases, with 16 bases between. CDR3 size: 12 residues. Germline assignment: CDR1 SQVTM and CDR2 ANQGSEA. The CDR3 DNA follows: TGCAGCGTTGCGTTAAGGGGCGTCGGGCAGTACTTC. Amino acid sequence: CSVALRGVGQYF.

This clone was seen once. The chain has TRBV27 and TRBJ1-1; D uncertain. Germline V gives CDR1 MNHEY, CDR2 SMNVEV (reference sequence). CDR3 length: 15 residues. The V end was cut by 0 bases, the J end by 1 base, with 9 bases between. CDR3 sequence (DNA): TGTGCCAGCAGTTTATCGGTAGGGAGGAACACTGAAGCTTTCTTT. This translates into CASSLSVGRNTEAFF.

J is TRBJ1-1 and V is TRBV25-1, with D tentatively TRBD1 (6 bases). CDR3 length equals 16 residues. Germline V gives CDR1 MGHDK, CDR2 SYGVNS. V was cut by 10 bases and J by 9 bases, with 30 bases left in between. CDR3 sequence: CATTGSPGHRGGKAFF. In DNA form, the CDR3 reads TGTGCCACCACGGGCTCACCGGGACACCGAGGGGGAAAAGCTTTCTTT.

The chain joins TRBV6-5 to TRBJ1-6; maybe TRBD1 (6 bases). V was clipped by 0 bases and J by 10 bases, with 13 bases between them. The germline V gene has CDR1 MNHEY and CDR2 SVGAGI. CDR3 length: 15 amino acids. Here the CDR3 reads CASSYSIRGQSPLHF. CDR3 nucleotide sequence: TGTGCCAGCAGTTACTCGATCAGGGGACAATCACCCCTCCACTTT.

This chain connects TRBV7-8 to TRBJ1-2, with TRBD1 matching over 8 bases. The CDR3 runs to 16 residues. V was pared by 1 base and J by 6 bases, with 10 bases of the junction left unmatched. Germline CDR1 reads SGHVS; CDR2 reads FQNEAQ. The CDR3 protein is CASSLEWTGISHGYTF. The CDR3 DNA follows: TGTGCCAGCAGCTTAGAATGGACAGGGATTTCTCATGGCTACACCTTC.

The gene calls are TRBV4-1 and TRBJ2-1; D remains ambiguous. The CDR3 has 13 residues. Trimming removed 1 base at V and 9 bases at J, with 10 bases between. Germline assignment: CDR1 MGHRA and CDR2 YSYEKL. Written as DNA, the CDR3 is TGCGCCAGCAGCCAAGGCGTGCCCTCTGAGCAGTTCTTC. Amino acid sequence: CASSQGVPSEQFF.

The chain couples TRBV5-1 to TRBJ2-1; D is possibly TRBD2 (5 bases). The CDR3 is made up of 16 amino acids. CDR1 is SGHRS and CDR2 is YFSETQ in the germline V gene. V dropped 2 bases and J dropped 7 bases, with 19 bases sitting between them. The CDR3 region is CASSLPPPVAQNEQFF. CDR3 bases: TGCGCCAGCAGCTTACCCCCGCCGGTAGCGCAAAATGAGCAGTTCTTC. Full variable domain (outside the CDR3, taken from reference TRBV5-1 and TRBJ2-1): KAGVTQTPRYLIKTRGQQVTLSCSPISGHRSVSWYQQTPGQGLQFLFEYFSETQRNKGNFPGRFSGRQFSNSRSEMNVSTLELGDSALYLCASSLPPPVAQNEQFFGPGTRLTVL.

This chain uses TRBV27 with TRBJ1-1, with a possible D match to TRBD1 (5 bases). The germline V gene has CDR1 MNHEY and CDR2 SMNVEV (reference sequence). The CDR3 sequence is 14 residues long. Deletions cut 5 bases from V and 1 base from J, with 11 bases between. CDR3 region: CASSTIDRNTEAFF. CDR3 bases: TGTGCCAGCAGTACTATCGACAGGAACACTGAAGCTTTCTTT.

The V and J genes are TRBV9 and TRBJ2-1; no definite D call. The CDR3 extends over 15 amino acids. With 3 bases removed from V and 0 bases from J, the gap between germline ends came to 10 bases. Germline CDR1 is SGDLS and CDR2 is YYNGEE. The CDR3: CASSAVESSYNEQFF. The CDR3 DNA sequence: TGTGCCAGCAGCGCGGTAGAGAGCTCCTACAATGAGCAGTTCTTC.

This clone showed up just once. CDR3 region: CASSSLGRRGYYYEQYF. The CDR3 region has the DNA TGTGCCAGCAGTTCCTTAGGGCGGAGGGGTTATTACTACGAGCAGTACTTC. This chain uses TRBV27 with TRBJ2-7, with D possibly matching TRBD2 (6 bases). Germline V gene data show CDR1 as MNHEY and CDR2 as SMNVEV (reference sequence). This CDR3 region has 17 residues. Deletions cut 4 bases from V and 3 bases from J, with 22 bases between.

This chain joins TRBV5-1 and TRBJ2-1; no reliable D call. The CDR3 has 12 amino acids. From germline, CDR1 is SGHRS and CDR2 YFSETQ. V lost 0 bases, J lost 6 bases, and 4 bases lay in between. CDR3 amino acids: CASSLDSNEQFF. The CDR3 DNA sequence: TGCGCCAGCAGCTTGGACAGCAATGAGCAGTTCTTC.

The table lists this clone with a count of one. The CDR3 protein is CASSEWGGAFF. In nucleotides, the CDR3 is TGTGCCAGCAGTGAATGGGGAGGGGCTTTCTTT. This sequence joins TRBV6-1 and TRBJ1-1; D gene unclear. Per the germline V gene, CDR1 is MNHNS and CDR2 is SASEGT. This CDR3 contains 11 residues. Trimming pared 2 bases from V and 11 bases from J, leaving 9 bases between.

The chain recombines TRBV4-2 with TRBJ1-4, with 7 bases identical to TRBD1. The CDR3 is 14 amino acids. Germline-derived CDR1 and CDR2 are LGHNA and YNFKEQ. Trimming removed 1 base from V and 6 bases from J; junction bases left unmatched: 2. The CDR3 sequence is CASSQGQGDEKLFF. CDR3 sequence (DNA): TGTGCCAGCAGCCAAGGACAGGGCGATGAAAAACTGTTTTTT.

The DNA for the CDR3 is TGTGCCAGTAGCCCGGGACATATGAACACTGAAGCTTTCTTT. This gives the protein CASSPGHMNTEAFF. The V call is TRBV19, the J call TRBJ1-1, with D perhaps matching TRBD1 (6 bases). V lost 6 bases and J 0 bases, leaving 11 bases between the germline ends. CDR1 and CDR2 (germline): LNHDA, SQIVND (reference sequence). This CDR3 is built from 14 residues.

V usage is TRBV10-3 and J usage is TRBJ2-5; the D gene is possibly TRBD1 (6 bases). The ends were cut back, 5 bases at V and 1 base at J, with 11 bases in the middle. CDR3 length equals 14 residues. Germline V lookup: CDR1 ENHRY, CDR2 SYGVKD. In DNA form, the CDR3 reads TGTGCCATCAGTCCTACAGGGTTCCAAGAGACCCAGTACTTC. Its protein product is CAISPTGFQETQYF.

This clone was counted a few times. The V call is TRBV10-3, the J call TRBJ1-5; the match to TRBD1 covers 9 bases. V lost 6 bases to trimming and J lost 7 bases; unmatched junction nucleotides: 7. Germline V gene sequence: CDR1 ENHRY, CDR2 SYGVKD. The CDR3 totals 14 residues. CDR3 in DNA: TGTGCCATCAGGGCACAGGGGGCTGAGCAGCCCCAGCATTTT. Its translation: CAIRAQGAEQPQHF.

The chain employs TRBV9 and TRBJ2-5; 11 bases are shared with TRBD2. J gave up 1 base and V 4 bases, and 6 bases lay outside the gene matches. The CDR3 is made up of 16 amino acids. CDR1 is SGDLS and CDR2 is YYNGEE in the germline V gene. The CDR3 nucleotides read TGTGCCAGCAGCTCTCGACTAGCGGGGCCCCAAGAGACCCAGTACTTC. Translated, it gives CASSSRLAGPQETQYF.

This chain joins TRBV27 and TRBJ1-1; D may be TRBD1 (5 bases). Germline CDR1 MNHEY, CDR2 SMNVEV (reference sequence). V was pared by 3 bases and J by 4 bases, with 9 bases between. The CDR3 is 13 amino acids. CDR3 region: CASSFTGGTEAFF. CDR3 coding DNA: TGTGCCAGCAGTTTCACCGGGGGCACTGAAGCTTTCTTT.

This clone was found once. The chain couples TRBV6-6 to TRBJ1-5; maybe TRBD1 (5 bases). Germline CDR1 MNHNY, CDR2 SVGAGI (reference sequence). This CDR3 has 14 residues. V was shortened by 4 bases and J by 7 bases, with 14 bases between the two germline ends. The CDR3 DNA follows: TGTGCCAGCAGTTCGGGGGGGAGTGGGCAGCCCCAGCATTTT. Translated, it gives CASSSGGSGQPQHF.

The chain joins TRBV4-2 to TRBJ2-7, with TRBD1 matching 8 bases. The germline gives CDR1 LGHNA, CDR2 YNFKEQ. This CDR3 comprises 14 residues. V was pared by 1 base and J by 5 bases, with 4 bases of the junction left unmatched. In DNA, the CDR3 is TGTGCCAGCAGCCAAGTAACAGGGGGTAACGAGCAGTACTTC. It is translated as CASSQVTGGNEQYF.

V usage is TRBV5-1 and J usage is TRBJ2-7, with D perhaps TRBD1 (6 bases). Germline values: CDR1 SGHRS, CDR2 YFSETQ. The CDR3 sequence is 18 residues long. The V end lost 0 bases, the J end lost 2 bases, and 21 bases lay between the germline ends. CDR3 loop: CASSLVRTDERYPYEQYF. As DNA, the CDR3 is TGCGCCAGCAGCTTGGTTCGGACAGATGAGCGTTATCCCTACGAGCAGTACTTC.